The 29 T cell receptor beta chains presented below share a single source sample, sequenced in a study of technical replicates of blood from several donors. TCRdb's copy holds only in-frame clones and misses some; the assay was immunoSEQ multiplex PCR. The data show 51,000 or so clones, approximately 90% seen once. What was sequenced was PBMCs. The receptors derive from a human donor in good health. Some clones in this sample may be carry-over from other donors' samples.

V and J are TRBV5-5 and TRBJ2-3; D remains ambiguous. This CDR3 is 12 amino acids long. The germline V gene encodes CDR1 SGHKS and CDR2 YYEKEE (reference sequence). Trimming pared 3 bases from V and 4 bases from J, leaving 6 bases between. The CDR3 protein is CASSSLADTQYF. The CDR3 nucleotides are TGTGCCAGCAGCTCTCTAGCAGATACGCAGTATTTT.

This chain uses TRBV29-1 with TRBJ1-1, with 7 bases matching TRBD1. With V trimmed by 6 bases and J by 1 base, 5 bases remained unmatched. CDR1 SQVTM and CDR2 ANQGSEA come from the germline V gene. This CDR3 spans 13 amino acids. In nucleotides, the CDR3 is TGCAGCGTCCGCGGGACAGCGAACACTGAAGCTTTCTTT. This encodes CSVRGTANTEAFF.

This clone was observed once. V is TRBV7-2 and J is TRBJ1-6; 7 bases are shared with TRBD1. The CDR3 covers 17 residues. Germline V gene sequence: CDR1 SGHTA, CDR2 FQGNSA. The V segment lost 6 bases and the J segment 13 bases; nucleotides outside the gene matches: 21. CDR3 nucleotides: TGTGCCAGCAGGCCATCTCCGGGACAGCGGATTGGGGCGCCCCTCCACTTT. This translates into CASRPSPGQRIGAPLHF.

This chain uses TRBV5-6 with TRBJ1-2; D possibly corresponds to TRBD1 (6 bases). Germline V gives CDR1 SGHDT, CDR2 YYEEEE. V was shortened by 3 bases and J by 8 bases, with 11 bases between the two germline ends. CDR3 length: 12 residues. The CDR3 loop reads CASSWGLEGYTF. The CDR3 region has the DNA TGTGCCAGCAGCTGGGGGCTGGAGGGCTACACCTTC.

The genes are TRBV4-3 and TRBJ2-7, with 9 bases matching TRBD1. CDR1 is LGHNA, CDR2 YSLEER, per germline. The CDR3 contains 17 residues. V dropped 2 bases and J dropped 1; count of bases not matched to a gene: 9. The CDR3 DNA reads as TGCGCCAGCAGCCAATCCGCACCGGGACAGGGATCCTACGAGCAGTACTTC. Its translation: CASSQSAPGQGSYEQYF.

The rearrangement joins TRBV14 to TRBJ1-2; TRBD1 aligns across 7 bases. V shed 0 bases and J 7 bases; nucleotides not matched to a gene: 2. The germline CDR1 and CDR2 sequences are SGHDN and FVKESK. The CDR3 is made up of 13 amino acids. The CDR3 DNA is TGTGCCAGCAGCCAAGATCGGACAGGTGGCTACACCTTC. This codes for CASSQDRTGGYTF.

This chain joins TRBV6-1 and TRBJ2-4, with TRBD1 matching over 8 bases. The CDR3 loop spans 18 amino acids. Germline loops: CDR1 MNHNS, CDR2 SASEGT. The trim removed 0 bases at V and 0 bases at J, leaving 7 bases unmatched. Here the CDR3 DNA reads TGTGCCAGCAGTGAAGCGTCAGGGGGCTATCTAGCCAAAAACATTCAGTACTTC. Translation: CASSEASGGYLAKNIQYF.

The CDR3 loop reads CASSLLAGGTHEQFF. The DNA of the CDR3 is TGCGCCAGCAGCTTGCTGGCGGGAGGAACCCATGAGCAGTTCTTC. This chain joins TRBV5-1 and TRBJ2-1; 8 bases are shared with TRBD2. The V gene end was trimmed by 1 base and the J gene end by 8 bases; junction bases not matched to a gene: 8. CDR3 length: 15 amino acids. Germline loops: CDR1 SGHRS, CDR2 YFSETQ.

The gene calls are TRBV27 and TRBJ2-7; 8 positions match TRBD2. Trimming at V came to 0 bases and at J to 0 bases, leaving 7 bases not matched to a gene. The CDR3 has 17 amino acids. CDR1 MNHEY and CDR2 SMNVEV come from the germline V gene (reference sequence). CDR3: CASSLSSRTSYSYEQYF. In DNA form, the CDR3 reads TGTGCCAGCAGTTTATCTTCTCGGACTAGCTACTCCTACGAGCAGTACTTC.

The chain recombines TRBV7-8 with TRBJ1-5, with 7 bases identical to TRBD1. The CDR3 has 15 residues. Germline loops: CDR1 SGHVS, CDR2 FQNEAQ. J lost 1 base, V lost 8 bases, and 8 bases had no gene match. The chain's CDR3 is CASGTGQTSNQPQHF. As DNA, the CDR3 is TGTGCCAGCGGTACGGGACAGACAAGCAATCAGCCCCAGCATTTT. The full variable domain, completed using reference TRBV7-8 and TRBJ1-5, is GAGVSQSPRYKVAKRGQDVALRCDPISGHVSLFWYQQALGQGPEFLTYFQNEAQLDKSGLPSDRFFAERPEGSVSTLKIQRTQQEDSAVYLCASGTGQTSNQPQHFGDGTRLSIL.

The chain joins TRBV7-3 to TRBJ2-1; TRBD1 matches 7 bases. The CDR3 length is 15 residues. Germline CDR1 reads SGHTA; CDR2 reads FQGTGA. The J segment lost 2 bases and the V segment lost 5 bases, leaving 6 bases of the junction unmatched. This chain's CDR3 is CASSQTGNAYNEQFF. In DNA form, the CDR3 reads TGTGCCAGCAGCCAGACAGGGAACGCCTACAATGAGCAGTTCTTC.

The V gene is TRBV4-3, the J gene TRBJ2-1; D might be TRBD2 (5 bases). This CDR3 region has 15 residues. Germline V gene data show CDR1 as LGHNA and CDR2 as YSLEER. Trimming shortened V by 1 base and J by 9 bases, and 16 bases separated the two germline ends. CDR3 nucleotide sequence: TGCGCCAGCAGCCAAGTTCGCGGGTTCGACGGTGAGCAGTTCTTC. Amino acid sequence: CASSQVRGFDGEQFF.

The genes are TRBV6-5 and TRBJ2-2; D perhaps matches TRBD1 (5 bases). This CDR3 is built from 14 residues. Trimming pared 4 bases from V and 1 base from J, leaving 7 bases between. Looked up from germline, CDR1 is MNHEY and CDR2 is SVGAGI. This chain's CDR3 is CASSLGRNTGELFF. CDR3 coding DNA: TGTGCCAGCAGTTTGGGGCGGAACACCGGGGAGCTGTTTTTT.

The chain is built from TRBV19 and TRBJ1-2, with no clear D. CDR3 length: 16 residues. Trimming shortened V by 1 base and J by 2 bases, and 14 bases separated the two germline ends. Germline loops: CDR1 LNHDA, CDR2 SQIVND (reference sequence). CDR3 DNA sequence: TGTGCCAGTAGTATAGGGGGAGGCGGGAAGAACTATGGCTACACCTTC. Protein sequence: CASSIGGGGKNYGYTF.

The J gene is TRBJ2-7, the V gene TRBV5-1; TRBD1 aligns across 7 bases. CDR3 length: 15 residues. V dropped 2 bases and J dropped 1; count of bases not matched to a gene: 6. Per the germline V gene, CDR1 is SGHRS and CDR2 is YFSETQ. The CDR3 coding sequence is TGCGCCAGCAGCTTTTCGACAGGGCTATCCTACGAGCAGTACTTC. Protein: CASSFSTGLSYEQYF.

In this sample, this clone is medium-sized. The chain couples TRBV4-2 to TRBJ2-3; 12 bases line up with TRBD2. Trimming removed 3 bases from V and 4 bases from J; junction bases left unmatched: 5. Per the germline V gene, CDR1 is LGHNA and CDR2 is YNFKEQ. The CDR3 runs 16 residues. CDR3 residues: CASSQTTSGSADTQYF. CDR3 nucleotide sequence: TGTGCCAGCAGCCAGACGACTAGCGGGAGTGCAGATACGCAGTATTTT.

The chain carries TRBV5-1 and TRBJ1-1; D gene unclear. Per germline, CDR1 SGHRS and CDR2 YFSETQ. The ends were cut back, 0 bases at V and 6 bases at J, with 12 bases in the middle. This CDR3 comprises 14 residues. CDR3 sequence reads: CASSLAGGAAEAFF. The CDR3 DNA follows: TGCGCCAGCAGCTTGGCCGGAGGAGCGGCTGAAGCTTTCTTT.

This chain links TRBV6-5 with TRBJ2-7, with D tentatively TRBD2 (6 bases). The CDR3 extends over 12 amino acids. Germline values: CDR1 MNHEY, CDR2 SVGAGI. The V gene lost 5 bases and the J gene lost 6 bases, with 11 bases spanning the gap. Written as DNA, the CDR3 is TGTGCCAGCAGTCCGACTAGTGGCGAGCAGTACTTC. Amino acid sequence: CASSPTSGEQYF.

CDR3: CASSQVEQETQYF. DNA for the CDR3: TGCGCCAGCAGCCAAGTAGAGCAAGAGACCCAGTACTTC. The chain joins TRBV4-1 to TRBJ2-5; D gene unclear. This CDR3 contains 13 residues. CDR1 is MGHRA and CDR2 is YSYEKL in the germline V gene. Between the trimmed V and J ends, which lost 1 base and 2 bases, there was a span of 5 bases.

Here the CDR3 reads CASTRDRSVPGYTF. The CDR3, as DNA: TGTGCCAGCACTCGGGACAGGTCCGTCCCGGGCTACACCTTC. This chain connects TRBV6-1 to TRBJ1-2; 8 nucleotides line up with TRBD1. V shed 7 bases, J shed 8 bases, and the junction held 12 bases outside the gene matches. The CDR3 spans 14 residues. CDR1 is MNHNS, CDR2 SASEGT, per germline.

The rearrangement joins TRBV6-1 to TRBJ1-2, with D possibly TRBD1 on 6 matching bases. Trimming took 3 bases from V and 3 from J, leaving 8 bases between them. The CDR3 sequence is 13 residues long. Germline V gene lookup returns CDR1 MNHNS and CDR2 SASEGT. The CDR3 nucleotides are TGTGCCAGCAGTGAGGGGGCCCACTATGGCTACACCTTC. It encodes CASSEGAHYGYTF.

The chain uses TRBV7-2 and TRBJ2-5; 16 bases fit TRBD2. Germline V gives CDR1 SGHTA, CDR2 FQGNSA. V lost 6 bases, J lost 5 bases, and 9 bases stayed unmatched. The CDR3 is 17 amino acids. The CDR3 DNA reads as TGTGCCAGCAGGACCGGGACTAGCGGGGGGGCGGGTGAGACCCAGTACTTC. Its translation: CASRTGTSGGAGETQYF.

The CDR3 here is CASRIGRVDGYTF. The CDR3, as DNA: TGTGCCAGCAGGATTGGCAGGGTAGATGGCTACACCTTC. This sequence joins TRBV6-6 and TRBJ1-2; a possible D gene is TRBD1 (5 bases). Germline CDR1 MNHNY, CDR2 SVGAGI (reference sequence). V was trimmed by 6 bases and J by 6 bases, leaving 14 bases between them. The CDR3 runs 13 residues.

This chain joins TRBV6-5 and TRBJ1-3; possible D gene TRBD1, 5 bases. The CDR3 loop spans 13 amino acids. Trimming left V 5 bases short and J 3 bases short, with 8 bases between. Germline-derived CDR1 and CDR2 are MNHEY and SVGAGI. CDR3 nucleotide sequence: TGTGCCAGCAGTCCGGGACTTGGAAACACCATATATTTT. Translation: CASSPGLGNTIYF.

The J gene is TRBJ1-1, the V gene TRBV5-1; maybe TRBD1 (6 bases). V lost 4 bases, J lost 1 base, and 20 bases lay in between. The germline CDR1 and CDR2 sequences are SGHRS and YFSETQ. The CDR3 is made up of 17 amino acids. In DNA form, the CDR3 reads TGCGCCAGCAGCCCCTGGGATCCAGGGGATCGGAACACTGAAGCTTTCTTT. It encodes CASSPWDPGDRNTEAFF.

The gene calls are TRBV2 and TRBJ1-2; TRBD1 agrees at 8 bases. The CDR3 has 14 residues. The V gene end was trimmed by 6 bases and the J gene end by 7 bases; junction bases not matched to a gene: 10. CDR1 is SNHLY and CDR2 is FYNNEI in the germline V gene. The CDR3 region has the DNA TGTGCCAGCAGCTACCGACAGGGGATGAGTGGCTACACCTTC. Encoded protein: CASSYRQGMSGYTF.

This chain links TRBV4-3 with TRBJ2-5; TRBD1 aligns across 8 bases. This CDR3 comprises 16 residues. In germline, CDR1 is LGHNA, CDR2 YSLEER. The J segment lost 5 bases and the V segment lost 0 bases, leaving 8 bases of the junction unmatched. The CDR3 reads CASSQEPRGPEETQYF. The CDR3 region has the DNA TGCGCCAGCAGCCAAGAGCCCAGGGGGCCTGAGGAGACCCAGTACTTC.

V is TRBV4-1 and J is TRBJ1-2; TRBD1 matches at 8 bases. Germline V lookup: CDR1 MGHRA, CDR2 YSYEKL. J lost 4 bases, V lost 3 bases, and 10 bases had no gene match. This CDR3 is built from 16 residues. The CDR3 protein is CASSQAGGRNLYGYTF. Written as DNA, the CDR3 is TGCGCCAGCAGCCAGGCAGGGGGCCGAAACCTCTATGGCTACACCTTC.

V and J are TRBV11-2 and TRBJ1-4; tentative D call: TRBD1 (6 bases). Germline lookup yields CDR1 SGHAT and CDR2 FQNNGV. Trimming removed 5 bases from V and 6 bases from J, with 22 bases in between. The CDR3 totals 17 residues. DNA of the CDR3: TGTGCCAGCAGCCACAGCGGAGGGAGGGGGAGAGATGAAAAACTGTTTTTT. It translates to CASSHSGGRGRDEKLFF.